This T cell receptor (beta chain) originates from a study of cytomegalovirus exposure and HLA in healthy donors. CDR1 MGHDK and CDR2 SYGVNS come from the germline V gene. This CDR3 comprises 13 residues. V was cut by 5 bases and J by 6 bases, with 13 bases left in between. 60 Vbeta and 13 Jbeta primers were used in PCR. Original handling: Unique TCR beta chains numbered about 72 million in a later analysis, with roughly 11 million shared. Profiling relied on immunoSEQ multiplex PCR, and the TCRdb table lists in-frame clones only, not all of them. From that table come the V and J calls and clone size; the DNA was used to work out D and trimming. The top ten clones hold around 1.9% of a sample with about 150,000 clones, around three quarters of them seen once.

Material for sequencing was PBMCs. This sequence originates from a woman in her thirties or forties in good health and CMV-seronegative. The rearrangement joins TRBV25-1 to TRBJ1-1, with TRBD1 as a possible D gene (6 bases). CDR3 amino acids: CASSPGVSSEAFF. CDR3 coding DNA: TGTGCCAGCAGTCCAGGGGTATCTTCTGAAGCTTTCTTT.